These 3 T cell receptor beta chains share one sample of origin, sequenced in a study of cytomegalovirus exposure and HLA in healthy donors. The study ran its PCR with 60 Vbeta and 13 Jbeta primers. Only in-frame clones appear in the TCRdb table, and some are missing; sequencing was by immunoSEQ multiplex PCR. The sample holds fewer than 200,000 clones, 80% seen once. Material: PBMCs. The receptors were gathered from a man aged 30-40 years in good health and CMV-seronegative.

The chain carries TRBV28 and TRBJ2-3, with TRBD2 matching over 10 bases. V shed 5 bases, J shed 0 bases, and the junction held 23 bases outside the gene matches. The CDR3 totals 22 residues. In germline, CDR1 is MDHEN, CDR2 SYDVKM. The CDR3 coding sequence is TGTGCCAGCAGTACCCCCGGCGGGTTGCAGCGGGAGGGCCATGGTAGCACAGATACGCAGTATTTT. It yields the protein CASSTPGGLQREGHGSTDTQYF.

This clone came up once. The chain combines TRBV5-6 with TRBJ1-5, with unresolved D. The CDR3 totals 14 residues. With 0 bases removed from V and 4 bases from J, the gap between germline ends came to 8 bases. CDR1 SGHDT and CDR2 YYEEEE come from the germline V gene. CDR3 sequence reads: CASSLAQQNQPQHF. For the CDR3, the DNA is TGTGCCAGCAGCTTGGCTCAACAAAATCAGCCCCAGCATTTT.

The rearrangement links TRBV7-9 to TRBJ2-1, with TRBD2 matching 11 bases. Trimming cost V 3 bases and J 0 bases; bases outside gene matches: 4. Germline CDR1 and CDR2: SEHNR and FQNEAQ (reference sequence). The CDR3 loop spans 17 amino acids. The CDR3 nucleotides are TGTGCCAGCAGCTTCCCGGGACTAGCGGACTCCTACAATGAGCAGTTCTTC. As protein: CASSFPGLADSYNEQFF.